The 8 T cell receptor beta chains listed next were all sequenced from one sample in a study of blood T cell repertoires in COVID-19. Libraries were prepared by immunoSEQ multiplex PCR; TCRdb keeps only in-frame clonotypes and omits some of them. Found here are roughly 150,000 clones, about nine tenths of them singletons; the top ten hold roughly 28%. The sequencing sample was made of peripheral blood. The receptors here all came from a human donor in a cohort sampled during active COVID-19.

This chain links TRBV7-9 with TRBJ2-1; 8 nucleotides line up with TRBD2. The J segment lost 3 bases and the V segment lost 5 bases, leaving 6 bases of the junction unmatched. Germline CDR1 reads SEHNR; CDR2 reads FQNEAQ (reference sequence). The CDR3 has 15 residues. CDR3 sequence reads: CASSPSGTSYNEQFF. The CDR3 DNA reads TGTGCCAGCAGCCCCTCCGGGACTAGCTACAATGAGCAGTTCTTC.

V is TRBV6-6 and J is TRBJ2-4, with TRBD2 matching over 8 bases. Germline CDR1 and CDR2: MNHNY and SVGAGI (reference sequence). This CDR3 comprises 15 residues. With V trimmed by 6 bases and J by 9 bases, 13 bases remained unmatched. DNA for the CDR3: TGTGCCAGCAGAAACCTCGGACTAGCTGGCGCCATTCAGTACTTC. Protein: CASRNLGLAGAIQYF.

This sequence joins TRBV15 and TRBJ2-1; the match to TRBD2 covers 9 bases. The CDR3 runs 18 residues. Germline CDR1 LNHNV, CDR2 YYDKDF (reference sequence). Losses at the gene ends were 0 bases for V and 0 bases for J; bases not matched to a gene: 6. This CDR3 is CATSRDLAGASSYNEQFF. The CDR3 DNA follows: TGTGCCACCAGCAGAGATTTAGCGGGGGCTTCCTCCTACAATGAGCAGTTCTTC.

Here the CDR3 reads CAWSLQGADTQYF. CDR3 nucleotide sequence: TGTGCCTGGAGTTTACAGGGGGCAGATACGCAGTATTTT. V gene TRBV30 combines with J gene TRBJ2-3, with TRBD1 matching over 8 bases. CDR1 and CDR2 from the germline V gene are GTSNPN and SVGIG (reference sequence). V lost 2 bases, J lost 4 bases, and 2 bases stayed unmatched. This CDR3 comprises 13 residues.

The J gene is TRBJ1-6, the V gene TRBV18, with 7 bases identical to TRBD1. V was clipped by 6 bases and J by 9 bases; unmatched bases: 8. Looked up from germline, CDR1 is KGHSH and CDR2 is LQKENI. The CDR3 extends over 14 amino acids. In DNA form, the CDR3 reads TGTGCCAGCTCCCCCGACAGGGCCGGTTCACCCCTCCACTTT. This sequence encodes CASSPDRAGSPLHF.

This rearrangement joins TRBV9 to TRBJ2-5, with D uncertain. CDR1 is SGDLS, CDR2 YYNGEE, per germline. The CDR3 runs to 14 residues. The V end lost 1 base, the J end lost 4 bases, and 11 bases lay between the germline ends. The CDR3 region has the DNA TGTGCCAGCAGCGTATCTCCTAGTTTAGAGACCCAGTACTTC. It translates to CASSVSPSLETQYF.

The gene calls are TRBV9 and TRBJ2-1, with 10 bases lining up with TRBD2. The CDR3 extends over 15 amino acids. The V gene end was trimmed by 3 bases and the J gene end by 8 bases; junction bases not matched to a gene: 8. The germline V gene has CDR1 SGDLS and CDR2 YYNGEE. The CDR3 DNA follows: TGTGCCAGCAGCGCCAGCGGGGGGGCCTCCGATGAGCAGTTCTTC. This encodes CASSASGGASDEQFF. Full variable domain (remainder filled in from reference TRBV9 and TRBJ2-1): DSGVTQTPKHLITATGQRVTLRCSPRSGDLSVYWYQQSLDQGLQFLIQYYNGEERAKGNILERFSAQQFPDLHSELNLSSLELGDSALYFCASSASGGASDEQFFGPGTRLTVL.

This clone occurred a few times. Other DNA variants within this sample encode the same CDR3. The genes are TRBV10-3 and TRBJ2-7; TRBD1 matches at 9 bases. This CDR3 spans 12 amino acids. CDR1 is ENHRY and CDR2 is SYGVKD in the germline V gene. Losses at the gene ends were 6 bases for V and 3 bases for J; bases not matched to a gene: 0. Written as DNA, the CDR3 is TGTGCCATCAGGGACAGGGGCTACGAGCAGTACTTC. This codes for CAIRDRGYEQYF.